This T cell receptor (beta chain) was identified in a study of T-cell memory formation after mild COVID-19 (dated by TCRdb to the early 2020s). Notes on the research overall: TCR sequence clusters from the two donors were found to be largely donor specific. T-cell clones expanding and contracting after mild COVID-19 in two donors were tracked by longitudinal TCRalpha and TCRbeta repertoire sequencing. Two young, previously healthy adult volunteers made up the cohort, one male and one female. Beyond this particular receptor, the publication reports: Contracting CD4+ clones were located mainly in the CM and EM memory subsets, whereas CD8+ clones were found to be enriched in EMRA. SARS-CoV-2 specificity of the second-wave clones peaking on day 37 was not confirmed. The detection of some responding clones in pre-infection memory suggests that pre-existing cross-reactive memory T cells joined the SARS-CoV-2 response. The study covered only a couple of mild cases, and larger cohorts including severe cases with pre-infection samples were considered necessary. Clones contracting from day 15 to 85 had balanced CD4/CD8 phenotypes, while a second wave expanding from day 15 to 37 was biased towards CD4+.

Worth noting for this clonotype: Its antigen specificity is not known. No much larger clonotype is one base removed from it; base qualities were not supplied.

Sequencer: Illumina NovaSeq 6000. cDNA libraries for TCRalpha and TCRbeta were prepared by 5'RACE using constant-segment primers, with sample barcodes and unique molecular identifiers added. RNA was extracted from every sample with Trizol reagent. Amplification of the libraries took two PCR steps, and the second step added a second sample barcode plus Illumina TruSeq adapters. Sequencing of libraries was performed on an Illumina NovaSeq with 2 x 150 bp paired-end reads. As for how the authors treated the data: The reads were demultiplexed and collapsed into UMI-guided consensus sequences using migec v1.2.7. Using mixcr v2.1.11, UMI consensuses were aligned to TRA and TRB V and J templates and then assembled into clonotypes. Clonotypes were classified as expanded or contracted when called significant by both edgeR and NoisET, with noise models trained on biological replicates. For edgeR calls, the cutoffs were a false discovery rate-adjusted p below 0.01 and a log2 fold-change threshold of 1. As an exploratory analysis of dynamics, PCA with hierarchical clustering was applied to max-normalized trajectories of the 1000 most abundant clonotypes. Separately sequenced CD4+ and CD8+ repertoires were used to assign a CD4 or CD8 phenotype to each responding clone. TCRdb itself trimmed the public reads at Q25 with fastp, ran MiXCR and retained productive beta chains. Entries that share a CDR3 protein sequence are merged under the most common genes and DNA. TCRdb, not the original authors, processed these V and J calls. For this sample the table gives about 420,000 distinct CDR3 sequences, of which about a quarter were detected only once. The ten largest clones represent over 10% of the sample.

Including cysteine and phenylalanine, the CDR3 has 14 amino acids. Only the CDR3 DNA is retained, 42 bases long and in frame from the first base. Unmatched junction bases come to 2, with V trimmed by 0 bases and J by 4 bases. Reading the germline V gene gives CDR1 SGHRS and CDR2 YFSETQ. Ficoll-Paque density gradient centrifugation was used to isolate PBMCs. The sequence links TRBV5-1 to TRBJ2-7, and 9 bases in between align with TRBD1. What was sequenced was PBMCs or a T cell subset sorted from them (not recorded which). The TCR was taken from an adult woman who had mild COVID-19 (a few samples of this study predate the infection). The sample titles of this study are shuffled in the database, so cell type and time point are left out; the donor was told from shared clones. The CDR3 reads as follows: CASSLEDRGYEQYF. Here is the DNA: TGCGCCAGCAGCTTGGAGGACAGGGGATACGAGCAGTACTTC.